One and the same sample provided the 22 T cell receptor beta chains below, sequenced in a study of cytomegalovirus exposure and HLA in healthy donors. Method: immunoSEQ multiplex PCR; TCRdb's copy keeps in-frame clones and lacks some. The sample has some 130,000 clones; around 80% are singletons. The sequenced sample consisted of PBMCs. All receptors come from a man aged 25-45 years in good health and CMV-seropositive.

The chain employs TRBV6-1 and TRBJ2-3; tentatively, D is TRBD1 (6 bases). The V gene's germline CDR1 is MNHNS and CDR2 SASEGT. Between the trimmed V and J ends, which lost 2 bases and 7 bases, there was a span of 22 bases. The CDR3 consists of 17 residues. The CDR3 reads CASSEIEGRGKGNTQYF. In DNA form, the CDR3 reads TGTGCCAGCAGTGAAATTGAGGGCAGGGGAAAGGGGAATACGCAGTATTTT.

There are many counts of this clone. The chain carries TRBV4-1 and TRBJ2-5; 7 nucleotides align to TRBD2. There are 16 residues in the CDR3. Germline V CDR1 and CDR2: MGHRA, YSYEKL. Trimming took 0 bases from V and 5 from J; bases not matched to a gene: 9. For the CDR3, the DNA is TGCGCCAGCAGCCAAGATGGGGGAGGGCCTTTGGAGACCCAGTACTTC. Protein sequence: CASSQDGGGPLETQYF.

The genes are TRBV9 and TRBJ2-3, with D maybe TRBD2 (5 bases). Germline CDR1 SGDLS, CDR2 YYNGEE. This CDR3 region has 15 residues. Trimming pared 3 bases from V and 6 bases from J, leaving 17 bases between. CDR3 amino acids: CASSDPVGEGDTQYF. As DNA, the CDR3 is TGTGCCAGCAGCGACCCCGTGGGAGAAGGGGATACGCAGTATTTT.

The V and J genes are TRBV18 and TRBJ2-1; the match to TRBD1 covers 7 bases. The CDR3 is 15 residues long. J gave up 2 bases and V 0 bases, and 1 base lay outside the gene matches. Germline CDR1 and CDR2: KGHSH and LQKENI. The CDR3 spells CASSPPGTAYNEQFF. The DNA of the CDR3 is TGTGCCAGCTCACCACCGGGGACAGCCTACAATGAGCAGTTCTTC.

The V and J genes are TRBV5-1 and TRBJ1-1; tentatively, D is TRBD1 (5 bases). The CDR3 runs 13 residues. In germline, CDR1 is SGHRS, CDR2 YFSETQ. Trimming left V 5 bases short and J 2 bases short, with 10 bases between. CDR3 sequence reads: CASRGLINTEAFF. CDR3 DNA: TGCGCCAGCAGGGGACTGATTAACACTGAAGCTTTCTTT.

The V call is TRBV15, the J call TRBJ2-2; D remains ambiguous. The ends were cut back, 0 bases at V and 0 bases at J, with 8 bases in the middle. CDR1 is LNHNV, CDR2 YYDKDF, per germline (reference sequence). The CDR3 totals 16 residues. This CDR3 reads CATSRELSPNTGELFF. The CDR3 region has the DNA TGTGCCACCAGCAGAGAATTGAGCCCGAACACCGGGGAGCTGTTTTTT.

This sequence joins TRBV4-1 and TRBJ2-1, with 7 bases fitting TRBD2. The CDR3 totals 16 residues. Germline V gene sequence: CDR1 MGHRA, CDR2 YSYEKL. V lost 0 bases and J lost 8; bases outside the gene matches: 10. CDR3 DNA sequence: TGCGCCAGCAGCCAAGATTTGGTGGGTAGCGGGTATGAGCAGTTCTTC. This codes for CASSQDLVGSGYEQFF.

This sequence joins TRBV10-3 and TRBJ2-7; 9 bases agree with TRBD2. The germline V gene has CDR1 ENHRY and CDR2 SYGVKD. This CDR3 is built from 15 residues. J lost 0 bases, V lost 6 bases, and 6 bases had no gene match. CDR3 nucleotides: TGTGCCATCAGGCCCCTAGCGGGGAGCTCCTACGAGCAGTACTTC. Its translation: CAIRPLAGSSYEQYF.

V and J are TRBV29-1 and TRBJ2-1; the D gene is possibly TRBD1 (5 bases). The V end lost 3 bases, the J end lost 4 bases, and 13 bases lay between the germline ends. The germline CDR1 and CDR2 sequences are SQVTM and ANQGSEA. CDR3 size: 14 residues. CDR3 region: CSVEGLDTYNEQFF. In DNA, the CDR3 is TGCAGCGTTGAGGGGTTGGACACTTACAATGAGCAGTTCTTC.

This clone was counted once. The rearrangement uses TRBV5-6 and TRBJ2-2; TRBD2 matches at 13 bases. V lost 0 bases and J lost 5; bases outside the gene matches: 1. This CDR3 region has 16 residues. Germline lookup yields CDR1 SGHDT and CDR2 YYEEEE. The DNA of the CDR3 is TGTGCCAGCAGCTTGGGACTAGCGGGGGGAACCGGGGAGCTGTTTTTT. Its translation: CASSLGLAGGTGELFF. The whole variable domain, remainder taken from reference TRBV5-6 and TRBJ2-2, is DAGVTQSPTHLIKTRGQQVTLRCSPKSGHDTVSWYQQALGQGPQFIFQYYEEEERQRGNFPDRFSGHQFPNYSSELNVNALLLGDSALYLCASSLGLAGGTGELFFGEGSRLTVL.

The V and J genes are TRBV27 and TRBJ1-1; D is unclear. CDR3 length equals 14 residues. V lost 3 bases and J lost 0, with 8 bases in between. Per the germline V gene, CDR1 is MNHEY and CDR2 is SMNVEV (reference sequence). In DNA form, the CDR3 reads TGTGCCAGCAGTTTGAACACCATGAACACTGAAGCTTTCTTT. This gives the protein CASSLNTMNTEAFF.

The rearrangement links TRBV7-3 to TRBJ2-3; possible D gene TRBD2, 6 bases. CDR1 and CDR2 (germline): SGHTA, FQGTGA. The CDR3 covers 16 residues. V lost 4 bases and J 1 base, leaving 15 bases between the germline ends. The CDR3 coding sequence is TGTGCCAGCAGCTCTACTTGGGGAGGAGGCACAGATACGCAGTATTTT. It codes for CASSSTWGGGTDTQYF.

This rearrangement joins TRBV5-1 to TRBJ1-1; maybe TRBD1 (5 bases). There are 14 residues in the CDR3. With 1 base removed from V and 1 base from J, the gap between germline ends came to 8 bases. CDR1 is SGHRS, CDR2 YFSETQ, per germline. The CDR3 bases are TGCGCCAGCAGCTTGATCAGGGAGAACACTGAAGCTTTCTTT. Protein product: CASSLIRENTEAFF.

The chain employs TRBV11-2 and TRBJ2-7; 8 bases line up with TRBD2. With V trimmed by 5 bases and J by 0 bases, 12 bases remained unmatched. CDR1 and CDR2 (germline): SGHAT, FQNNGV. The CDR3 totals 17 residues. The CDR3 nucleotides are TGTGCCAGCAGCCAGGCGGTCTGGCGGGGGGACTCCTACGAGCAGTACTTC. Amino acids: CASSQAVWRGDSYEQYF.

This rearrangement joins TRBV5-1 to TRBJ1-4, with 7 bases aligning to TRBD1. The J segment lost 7 bases and the V segment lost 4 bases, leaving 13 bases of the junction unmatched. The CDR3 extends over 16 amino acids. The germline CDR1 and CDR2 sequences are SGHRS and YFSETQ. The CDR3 nucleotides read TGCGCCAGCAGCCCGGGACTGACAGGGTTGACTGAAAAACTGTTTTTT. Residues: CASSPGLTGLTEKLFF.

The chain combines TRBV2 with TRBJ2-2; TRBD2 matches 7 bases. The germline gives CDR1 SNHLY, CDR2 FYNNEI. With 4 bases clipped from V and 6 bases from J, the junction kept 8 bases outside the gene matches. The CDR3 sequence is 15 residues long. This CDR3 reads CASSGGGGVPGELFF. For the CDR3, the DNA is TGTGCCAGCAGTGGCGGTGGGGGGGTCCCCGGGGAGCTGTTTTTT.

The chain employs TRBV11-2 and TRBJ2-1; D remains ambiguous. V lost 5 bases and J lost 0, with 11 bases in between. The V gene's germline CDR1 is SGHAT and CDR2 FQNNGV. The CDR3 extends over 15 amino acids. CDR3 loop: CASSPRLSSYNEQFF. As DNA, the CDR3 is TGTGCCAGCAGCCCCCGACTTAGCTCCTACAATGAGCAGTTCTTC.

V usage is TRBV7-8 and J usage is TRBJ1-2, with TRBD1 as a possible D gene (6 bases). Trimming took off 3 bases at V and 4 bases at J, with 18 bases between the two ends. There are 16 residues in the CDR3. CDR1 and CDR2 (germline): SGHVS, FQNEAQ. The CDR3 reads CASSLVTGFPLYGYTF. The CDR3 nucleotides read TGTGCCAGCAGCTTGGTCACAGGGTTCCCGCTCTATGGCTACACCTTC.

V usage is TRBV29-1 and J usage is TRBJ2-5; 13 bases map to TRBD2. The CDR3 runs 12 residues. V trimming: 6 bases; J trimming: 13 bases; junction bases outside the gene matches: 8. CDR1 is SQVTM, CDR2 ANQGSEA, per germline. The CDR3 region has the DNA TGCAGCGTAACTAGCGGGGGGGCCCAAATGTACTTC. Translated, it gives CSVTSGGAQMYF.

This rearrangement joins TRBV27 to TRBJ2-7; 7 nucleotides align to TRBD1. Germline V gives CDR1 MNHEY, CDR2 SMNVEV (reference sequence). This CDR3 is 13 amino acids long. Trimming removed 2 bases from V and 4 bases from J; junction bases left unmatched: 2. The CDR3 sequence: CASSLGTAYEQYF. CDR3 sequence (DNA): TGTGCCAGCAGTTTAGGGACAGCATACGAGCAGTACTTC.

The chain couples TRBV4-2 to TRBJ2-3, with 14 bases aligning to TRBD2. Germline loops: CDR1 LGHNA, CDR2 YNFKEQ. The CDR3 totals 17 residues. J lost 9 bases, V lost 3 bases, and 11 bases had no gene match. Here the CDR3 DNA reads TGTGCCAGCAGCCAGCTAGAAGGACTAGCGGGAGGAGAGACGCAGTATTTT. Protein product: CASSQLEGLAGGETQYF.

For the CDR3, the DNA is TGCAGCGTACCGACAGGGCCCACTGAAGCTTTCTTT. Its protein is CSVPTGPTEAFF. The genes are TRBV29-1 and TRBJ1-1; 7 bases are a match to TRBD1. This CDR3 spans 12 amino acids. With V trimmed by 6 bases and J by 4 bases, 5 bases remained unmatched. Germline V gene sequence: CDR1 SQVTM, CDR2 ANQGSEA.